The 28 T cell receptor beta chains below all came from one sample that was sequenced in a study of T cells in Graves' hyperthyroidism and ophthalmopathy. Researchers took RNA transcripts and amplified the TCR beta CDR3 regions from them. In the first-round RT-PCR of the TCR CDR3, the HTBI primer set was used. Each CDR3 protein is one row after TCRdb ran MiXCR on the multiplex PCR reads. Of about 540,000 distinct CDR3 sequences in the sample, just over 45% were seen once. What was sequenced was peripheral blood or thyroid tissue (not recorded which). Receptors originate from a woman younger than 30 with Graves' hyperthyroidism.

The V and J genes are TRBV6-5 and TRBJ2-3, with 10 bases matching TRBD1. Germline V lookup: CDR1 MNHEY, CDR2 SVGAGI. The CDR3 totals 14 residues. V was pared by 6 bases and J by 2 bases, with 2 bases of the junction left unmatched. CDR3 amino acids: CASRDRGVTDTQYF. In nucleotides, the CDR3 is TGTGCCAGCAGGGACAGGGGGGTCACAGATACGCAGTATTTT.

The CDR3 sequence is CATSSPGSGTYGYTF. DNA of the CDR3: TGTGCCACCAGCAGCCCGGGGAGCGGTACCTATGGCTACACCTTC. J is TRBJ1-2 and V is TRBV15; unclear D gene. Trimming pared 3 bases from V and 4 bases from J, leaving 15 bases between. Germline V gene data show CDR1 as LNHNV and CDR2 as YYDKDF (reference sequence). The CDR3 runs 15 residues. Supplemented by reference TRBV15 and TRBJ1-2, the full variable domain reads DAMVIQNPRYQVTQFGKPVTLSCSQTLNHNVMYWYQQKSSQAPKLLFHYYDKDFNNEADTPDNFQSRRPNTSFCFLDIRSPGLGDTAMYLCATSSPGSGTYGYTFGSGTRLTVV.

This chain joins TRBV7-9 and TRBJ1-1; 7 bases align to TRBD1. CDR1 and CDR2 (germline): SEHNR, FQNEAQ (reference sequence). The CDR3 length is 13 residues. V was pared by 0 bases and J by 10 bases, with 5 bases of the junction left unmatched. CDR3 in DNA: TGTGCCAGCAGCTTAGCCGGAGGGGGCTTAGCTTTCTTT. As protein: CASSLAGGGLAFF.

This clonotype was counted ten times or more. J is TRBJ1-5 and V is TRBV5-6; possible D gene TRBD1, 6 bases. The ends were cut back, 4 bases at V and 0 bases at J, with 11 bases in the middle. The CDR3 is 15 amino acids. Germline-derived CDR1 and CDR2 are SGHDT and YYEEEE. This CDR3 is CASSLWTDSNQPQHF. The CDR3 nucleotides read TGTGCCAGCAGCCTATGGACAGATAGCAATCAGCCCCAGCATTTT.

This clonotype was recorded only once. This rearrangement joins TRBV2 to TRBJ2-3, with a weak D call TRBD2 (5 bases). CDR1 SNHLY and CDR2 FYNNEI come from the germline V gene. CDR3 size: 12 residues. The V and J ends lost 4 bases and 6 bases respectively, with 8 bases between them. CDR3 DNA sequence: TGTGCCAGCAGTGTGGTAGCGGATACGCAGTATTTT. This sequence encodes CASSVVADTQYF.

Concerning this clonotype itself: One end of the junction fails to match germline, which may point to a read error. CDR3 nucleotide sequence: TGTGCCAGCACCTTGGGGGCGCGGAGAGGTCAGCCCCAGCATTTT. Residues: CASTLGARRGQPQHF. The chain carries TRBV5-5 and TRBJ1-5; possible D gene TRBD1, 6 bases. This CDR3 region has 15 residues. Germline V CDR1 and CDR2: SGHKS, YYEKEE (reference sequence).

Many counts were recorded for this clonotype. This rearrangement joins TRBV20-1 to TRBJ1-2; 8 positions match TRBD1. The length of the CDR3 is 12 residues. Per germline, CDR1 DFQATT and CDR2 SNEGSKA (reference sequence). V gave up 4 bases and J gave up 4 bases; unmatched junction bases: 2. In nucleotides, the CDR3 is TGCAGTGCTACAGGGGGCGGCTATGGCTACACCTTC. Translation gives CSATGGGYGYTF.

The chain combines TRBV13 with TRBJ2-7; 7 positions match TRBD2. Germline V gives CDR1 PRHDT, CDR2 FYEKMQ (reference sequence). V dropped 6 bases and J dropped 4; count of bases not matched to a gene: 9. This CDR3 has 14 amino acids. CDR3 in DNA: TGTGCCAGCAGTTACATGGCTAGCGGATACGAGCAGTACTTC. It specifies CASSYMASGYEQYF.

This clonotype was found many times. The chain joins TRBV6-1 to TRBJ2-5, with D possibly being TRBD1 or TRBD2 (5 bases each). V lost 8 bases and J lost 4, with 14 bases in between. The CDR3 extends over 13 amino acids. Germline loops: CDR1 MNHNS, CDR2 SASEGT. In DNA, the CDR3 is TGTGCCAGCGGGGGTCACCAGCTAGAGACCCAGTACTTC. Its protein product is CASGGHQLETQYF.

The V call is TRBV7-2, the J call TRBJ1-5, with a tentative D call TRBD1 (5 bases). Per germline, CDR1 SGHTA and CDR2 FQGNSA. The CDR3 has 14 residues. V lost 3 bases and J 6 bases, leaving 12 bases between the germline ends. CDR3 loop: CASSFGGMGQPQHF. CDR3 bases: TGTGCCAGCAGCTTTGGGGGAATGGGTCAGCCCCAGCATTTT.

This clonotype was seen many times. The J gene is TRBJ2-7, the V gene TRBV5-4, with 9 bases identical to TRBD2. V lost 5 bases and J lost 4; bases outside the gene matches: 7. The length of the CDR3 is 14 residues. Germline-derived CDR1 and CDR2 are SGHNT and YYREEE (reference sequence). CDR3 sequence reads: CASRGGTSPYEQYF. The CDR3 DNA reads TGTGCCAGCAGGGGGGGGACTAGCCCGTACGAGCAGTACTTC.

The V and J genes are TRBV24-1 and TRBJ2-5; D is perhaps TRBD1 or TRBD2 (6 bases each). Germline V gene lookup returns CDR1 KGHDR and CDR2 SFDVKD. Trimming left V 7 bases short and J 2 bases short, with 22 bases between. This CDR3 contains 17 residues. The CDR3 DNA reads TGTGCCACCAGCAGCTTTGGAACAGGGAGGCATCAAGAGACCCAGTACTTC. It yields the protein CATSSFGTGRHQETQYF.

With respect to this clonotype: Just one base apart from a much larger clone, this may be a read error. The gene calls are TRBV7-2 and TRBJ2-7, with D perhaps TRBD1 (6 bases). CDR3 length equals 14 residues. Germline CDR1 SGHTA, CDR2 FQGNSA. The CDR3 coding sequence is TGCGCCAGCAGCCATCCAGGACAGACCCACGAGCAGTACTTC. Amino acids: CASSHPGQTHEQYF.

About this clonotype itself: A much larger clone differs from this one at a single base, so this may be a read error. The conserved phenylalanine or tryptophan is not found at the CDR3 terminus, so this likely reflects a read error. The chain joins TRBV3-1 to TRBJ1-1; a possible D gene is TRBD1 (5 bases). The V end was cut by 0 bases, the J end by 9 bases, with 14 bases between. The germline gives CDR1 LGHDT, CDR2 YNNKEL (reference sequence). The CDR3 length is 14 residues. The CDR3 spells CASSQDNSGLKAFS. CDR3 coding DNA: TGTGCCAGCAGCCAAGATAATTCAGGGCTAAAAGCTTTCTCT.

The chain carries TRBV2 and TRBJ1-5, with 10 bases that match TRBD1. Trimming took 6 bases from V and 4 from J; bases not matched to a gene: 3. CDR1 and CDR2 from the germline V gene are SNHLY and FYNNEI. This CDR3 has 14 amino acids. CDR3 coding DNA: TGTGCCAGCAGGGGACAGGGGATAAATCAGCCCCAGCATTTT. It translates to CASRGQGINQPQHF. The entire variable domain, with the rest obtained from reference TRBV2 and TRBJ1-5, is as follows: EPEVTQTPSHQVTQMGQEVILRCVPISNHLYFYWYRQILGQKVEFLVSFYNNEISEKSEIFDDQFSVERPDGSNFTLKIRSTKLEDSAMYFCASRGQGINQPQHFGDGTRLSIL.

CDR3 sequence: CASSFDVEDEKLFF. The CDR3 DNA sequence: TGCGCCAGCAGCTTCGACGTGGAGGATGAAAAACTGTTTTTT. This chain links TRBV5-1 with TRBJ1-4; D gene unclear. Trimming took 2 bases from V and 6 from J, leaving 11 bases between them. Germline V gene data show CDR1 as SGHRS and CDR2 as YFSETQ. CDR3 length: 14 residues.

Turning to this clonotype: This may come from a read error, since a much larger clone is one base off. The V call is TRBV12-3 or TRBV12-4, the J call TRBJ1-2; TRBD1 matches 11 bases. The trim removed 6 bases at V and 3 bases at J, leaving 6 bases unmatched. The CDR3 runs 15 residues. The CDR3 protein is CASSLGQGAYYGYTF. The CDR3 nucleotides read TGTGCCAGCAGCCTCGGACAGGGGGCGTACTATGGCTACACCTTC.

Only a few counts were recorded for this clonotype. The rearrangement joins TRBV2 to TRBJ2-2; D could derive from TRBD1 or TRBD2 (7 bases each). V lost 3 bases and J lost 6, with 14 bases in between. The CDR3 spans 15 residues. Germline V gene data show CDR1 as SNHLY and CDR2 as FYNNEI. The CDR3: CASSDLAGGAGELFF. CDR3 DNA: TGTGCCAGCAGTGATTTGGCAGGGGGGGCCGGGGAGCTGTTTTTT.

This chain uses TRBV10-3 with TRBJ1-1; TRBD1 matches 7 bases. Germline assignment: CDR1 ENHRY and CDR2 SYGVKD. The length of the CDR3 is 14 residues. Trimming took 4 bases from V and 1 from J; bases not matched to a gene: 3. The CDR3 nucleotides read TGTGCCATCAGTGGGGGACAGAGGAACACTGAAGCTTTCTTT. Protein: CAISGGQRNTEAFF.

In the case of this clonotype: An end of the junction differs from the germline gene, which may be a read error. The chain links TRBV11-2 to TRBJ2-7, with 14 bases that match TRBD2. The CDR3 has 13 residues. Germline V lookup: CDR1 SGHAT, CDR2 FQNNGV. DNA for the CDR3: TGTGCCAGCACCCCCGGGACTAGCGGGAGTCTGAACTTC. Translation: CASTPGTSGSLNF.

DNA for the CDR3: TGTGCCAGCAGCCAAGGAGGACTAGCGTCGAACACCGGGGAGCTGTTTTTT. This translates into CASSQGGLASNTGELFF. The rearrangement joins TRBV3-1 to TRBJ2-2; 9 bases are a match to TRBD2. With V trimmed by 1 base and J by 0 bases, 3 bases remained unmatched. There are 17 residues in the CDR3. CDR1 and CDR2 from the germline V gene are LGHDT and YNNKEL (reference sequence).

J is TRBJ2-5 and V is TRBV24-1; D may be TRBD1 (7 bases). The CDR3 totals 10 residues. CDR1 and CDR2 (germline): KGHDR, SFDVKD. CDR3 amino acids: CARRDRAQYF. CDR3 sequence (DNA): TGTGCTAGGCGGGACAGAGCCCAGTACTTC.

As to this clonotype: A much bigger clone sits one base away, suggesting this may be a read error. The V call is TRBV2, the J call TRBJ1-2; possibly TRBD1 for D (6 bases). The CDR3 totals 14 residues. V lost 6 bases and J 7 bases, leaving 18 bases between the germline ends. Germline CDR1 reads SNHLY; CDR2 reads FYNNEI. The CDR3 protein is CASSSGGGAGGYTF. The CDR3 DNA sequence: TGTGCCAGCAGCTCGGGGGGGGGGGCAGGTGGCTACACCTTC.

In nucleotides, the CDR3 is TGCGCCAGCAGCTTGAGTCTTACTAGTGAAGCTTTCTTT. It encodes CASSLSLTSEAFF. The V and J genes are TRBV5-1 and TRBJ1-1; D uncertain. This CDR3 comprises 13 residues. V dropped 1 base and J dropped 7 bases, with 11 bases sitting between them. Per germline, CDR1 SGHRS and CDR2 YFSETQ.

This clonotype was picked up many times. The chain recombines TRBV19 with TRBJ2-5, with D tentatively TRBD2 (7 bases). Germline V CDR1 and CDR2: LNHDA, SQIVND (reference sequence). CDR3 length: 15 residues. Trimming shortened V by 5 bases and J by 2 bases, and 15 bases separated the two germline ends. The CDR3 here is CASSGRGPLQETQYF. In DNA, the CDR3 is TGTGCCAGTAGTGGGCGGGGGCCCCTACAAGAGACCCAGTACTTC.

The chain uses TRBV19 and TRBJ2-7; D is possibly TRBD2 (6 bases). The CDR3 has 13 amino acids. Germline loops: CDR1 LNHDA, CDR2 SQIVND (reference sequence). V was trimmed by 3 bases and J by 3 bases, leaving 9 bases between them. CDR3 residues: CASSIRGDYEQYF. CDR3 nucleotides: TGTGCCAGTAGTATCCGCGGGGACTACGAGCAGTACTTC.

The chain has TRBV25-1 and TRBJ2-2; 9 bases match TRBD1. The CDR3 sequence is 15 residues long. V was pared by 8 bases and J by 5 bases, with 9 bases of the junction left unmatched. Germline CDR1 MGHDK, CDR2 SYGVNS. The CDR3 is CASSPGTGRTGELFF. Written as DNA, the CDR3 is TGTGCCAGCTCACCTGGGACAGGGCGAACCGGGGAGCTGTTTTTT.

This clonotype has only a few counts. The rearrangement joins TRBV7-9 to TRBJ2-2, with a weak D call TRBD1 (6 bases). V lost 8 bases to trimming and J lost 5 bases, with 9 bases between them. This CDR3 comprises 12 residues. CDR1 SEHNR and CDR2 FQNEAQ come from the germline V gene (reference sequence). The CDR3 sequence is CASVQGTGELFF. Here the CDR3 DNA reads TGTGCCAGCGTACAGGGTACCGGGGAGCTGTTTTTT.